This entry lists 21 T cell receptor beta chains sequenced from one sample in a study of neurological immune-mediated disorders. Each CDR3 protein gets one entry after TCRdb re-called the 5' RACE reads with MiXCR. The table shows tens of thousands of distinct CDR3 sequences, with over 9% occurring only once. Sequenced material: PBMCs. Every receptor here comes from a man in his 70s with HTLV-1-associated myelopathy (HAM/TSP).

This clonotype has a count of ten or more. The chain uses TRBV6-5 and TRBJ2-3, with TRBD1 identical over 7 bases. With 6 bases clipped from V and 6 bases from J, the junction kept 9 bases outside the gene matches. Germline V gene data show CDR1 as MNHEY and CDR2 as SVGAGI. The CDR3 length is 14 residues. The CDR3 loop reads CASRDHRGTDTQYF. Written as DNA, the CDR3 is TGTGCCAGCAGGGACCACAGGGGTACCGATACGCAGTATTTT.

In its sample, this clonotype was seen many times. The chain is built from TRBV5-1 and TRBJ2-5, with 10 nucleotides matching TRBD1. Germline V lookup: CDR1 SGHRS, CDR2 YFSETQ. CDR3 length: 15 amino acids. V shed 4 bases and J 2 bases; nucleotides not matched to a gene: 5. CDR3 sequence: CASSGTGELQETQYF. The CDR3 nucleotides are TGCGCCAGCAGCGGGACAGGGGAGCTTCAAGAGACCCAGTACTTC.

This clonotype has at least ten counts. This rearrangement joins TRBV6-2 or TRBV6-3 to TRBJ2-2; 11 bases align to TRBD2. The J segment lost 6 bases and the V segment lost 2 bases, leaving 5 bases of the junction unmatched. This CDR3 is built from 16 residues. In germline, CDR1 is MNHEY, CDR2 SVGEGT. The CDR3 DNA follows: TGTGCCAGCAGTTACCAACTACTAGCGGGAGCCGGGGAGCTGTTTTTT. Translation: CASSYQLLAGAGELFF.

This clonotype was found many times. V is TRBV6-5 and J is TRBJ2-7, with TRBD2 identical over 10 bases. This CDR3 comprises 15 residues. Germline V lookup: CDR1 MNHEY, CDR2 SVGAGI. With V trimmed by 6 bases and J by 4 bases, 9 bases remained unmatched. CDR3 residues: CASRSLASGSYEQYF. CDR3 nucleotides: TGTGCCAGCAGGTCTTTGGCTAGCGGGAGTTACGAGCAGTACTTC.

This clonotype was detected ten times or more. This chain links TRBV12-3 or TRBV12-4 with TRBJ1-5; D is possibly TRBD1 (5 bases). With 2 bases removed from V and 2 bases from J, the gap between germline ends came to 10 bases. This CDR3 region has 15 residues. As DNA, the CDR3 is TGTGCCAGCAGTTTAAACCAAGGGGGCAATCAGCCCCAGCATTTT. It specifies CASSLNQGGNQPQHF.

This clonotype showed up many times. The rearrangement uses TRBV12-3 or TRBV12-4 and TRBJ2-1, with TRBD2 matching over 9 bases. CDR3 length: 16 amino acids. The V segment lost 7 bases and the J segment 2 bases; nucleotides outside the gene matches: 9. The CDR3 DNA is TGTGCCAGCACTTTGGTAGCGGGAGTTACCTACAATGAGCAGTTCTTC. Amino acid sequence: CASTLVAGVTYNEQFF.

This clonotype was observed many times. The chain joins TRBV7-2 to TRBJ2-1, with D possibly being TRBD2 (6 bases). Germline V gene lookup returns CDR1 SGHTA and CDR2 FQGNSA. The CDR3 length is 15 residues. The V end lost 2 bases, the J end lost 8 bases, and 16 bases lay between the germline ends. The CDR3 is CASSLKADPGDEQFF. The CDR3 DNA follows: TGTGCCAGCAGCTTAAAAGCGGACCCGGGGGATGAGCAGTTCTTC. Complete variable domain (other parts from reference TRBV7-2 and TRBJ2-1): GAGVSQSPSNKVTEKGKDVELRCDPISGHTALYWYRQSLGQGLEFLIYFQGNSAPDKSGLPSDRFSAERTGGSVSTLTIQRTQQEDSAVYLCASSLKADPGDEQFFGPGTRLTVL.

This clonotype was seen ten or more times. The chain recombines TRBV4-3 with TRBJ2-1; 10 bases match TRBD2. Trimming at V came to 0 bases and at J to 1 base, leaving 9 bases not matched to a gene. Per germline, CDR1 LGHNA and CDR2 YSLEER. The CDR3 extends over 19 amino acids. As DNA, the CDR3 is TGCGCCAGCAGCCAAGATTTGGCTAGCGGGAGTAGGTCCTACAATGAGCAGTTCTTC. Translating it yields CASSQDLASGSRSYNEQFF.

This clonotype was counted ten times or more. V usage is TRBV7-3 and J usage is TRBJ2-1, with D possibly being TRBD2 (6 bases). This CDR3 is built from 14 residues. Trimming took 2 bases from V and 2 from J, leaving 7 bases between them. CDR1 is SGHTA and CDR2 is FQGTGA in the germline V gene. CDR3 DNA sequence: TGTGCCAGCAGCTTAGGCGGGACCTACAATGAGCAGTTCTTC. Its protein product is CASSLGGTYNEQFF.

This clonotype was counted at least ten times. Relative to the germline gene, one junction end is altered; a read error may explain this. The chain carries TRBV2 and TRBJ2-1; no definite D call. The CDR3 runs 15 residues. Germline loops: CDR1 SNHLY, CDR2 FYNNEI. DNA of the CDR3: TGTGCCAGCAGGCGGCAGGCCCAAGTCTCTAGAAAATTCTACTTC. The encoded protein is CASRRQAQVSRKFYF.

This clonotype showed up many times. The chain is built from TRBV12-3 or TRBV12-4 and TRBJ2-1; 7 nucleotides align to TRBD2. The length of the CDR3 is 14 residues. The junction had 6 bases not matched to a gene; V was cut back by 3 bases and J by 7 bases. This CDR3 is CASSFPGGRNEQFF. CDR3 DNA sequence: TGTGCCAGCAGTTTTCCGGGAGGACGAAATGAGCAGTTCTTC.

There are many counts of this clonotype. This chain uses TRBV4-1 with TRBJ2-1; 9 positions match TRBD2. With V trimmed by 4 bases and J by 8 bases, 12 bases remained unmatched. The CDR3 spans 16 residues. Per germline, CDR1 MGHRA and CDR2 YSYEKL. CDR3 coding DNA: TGCGCCAGCAGCCCGAGTCTAGCGGGAAAGTTCGATGAGCAGTTCTTC. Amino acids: CASSPSLAGKFDEQFF.

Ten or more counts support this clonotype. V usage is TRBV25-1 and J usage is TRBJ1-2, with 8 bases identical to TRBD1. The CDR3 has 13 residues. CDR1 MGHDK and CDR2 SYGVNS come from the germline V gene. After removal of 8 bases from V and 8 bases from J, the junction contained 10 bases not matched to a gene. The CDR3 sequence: CASGDRGLGGYTF. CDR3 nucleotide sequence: TGTGCCAGCGGCGACAGGGGACTAGGAGGCTACACCTTC.

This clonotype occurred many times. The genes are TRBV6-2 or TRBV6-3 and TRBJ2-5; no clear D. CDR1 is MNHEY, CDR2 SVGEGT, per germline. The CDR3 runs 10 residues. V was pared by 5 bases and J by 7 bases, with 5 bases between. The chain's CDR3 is CASSKGTQYF. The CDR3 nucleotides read TGTGCCAGCAGTAAGGGGACCCAGTACTTC.

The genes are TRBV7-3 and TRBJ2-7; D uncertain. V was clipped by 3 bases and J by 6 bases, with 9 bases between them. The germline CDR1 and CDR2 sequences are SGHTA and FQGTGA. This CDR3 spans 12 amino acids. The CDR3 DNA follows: TGTGCCAGCAGCTTGGACCCTCCCGAGCAGTACTTC. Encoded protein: CASSLDPPEQYF.

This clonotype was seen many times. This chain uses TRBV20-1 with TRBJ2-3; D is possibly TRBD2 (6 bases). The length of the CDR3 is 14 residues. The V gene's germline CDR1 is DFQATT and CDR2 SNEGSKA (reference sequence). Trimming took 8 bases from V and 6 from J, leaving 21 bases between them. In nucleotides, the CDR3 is TGCAGTACAAAATCTAGCGCGAGATTCGATACGCAGTATTTT. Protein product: CSTKSSARFDTQYF.

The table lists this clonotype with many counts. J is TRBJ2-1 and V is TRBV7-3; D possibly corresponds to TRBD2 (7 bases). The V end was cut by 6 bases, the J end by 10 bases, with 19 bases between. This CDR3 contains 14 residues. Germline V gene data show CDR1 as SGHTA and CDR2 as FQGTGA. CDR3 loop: CASRKTGGVGEQFF. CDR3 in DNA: TGTGCCAGCAGAAAAACGGGGGGCGTCGGGGAGCAGTTCTTC.

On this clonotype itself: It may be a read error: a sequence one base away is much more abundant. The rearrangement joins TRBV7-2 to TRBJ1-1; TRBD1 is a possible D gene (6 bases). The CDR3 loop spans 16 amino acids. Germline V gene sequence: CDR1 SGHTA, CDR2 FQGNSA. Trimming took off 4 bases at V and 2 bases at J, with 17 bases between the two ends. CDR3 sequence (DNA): TGTGCCAGCAGCTACCAGCCCCGCAGGGGAAACACTGAAGCTTTCTTT. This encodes CASSYQPRRGNTEAFF.

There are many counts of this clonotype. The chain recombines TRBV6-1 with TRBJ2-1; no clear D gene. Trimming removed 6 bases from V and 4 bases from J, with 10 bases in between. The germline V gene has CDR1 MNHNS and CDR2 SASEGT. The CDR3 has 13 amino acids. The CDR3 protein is CASRDIQYNEQFF. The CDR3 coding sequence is TGTGCCAGCAGAGACATACAGTACAATGAGCAGTTCTTC.

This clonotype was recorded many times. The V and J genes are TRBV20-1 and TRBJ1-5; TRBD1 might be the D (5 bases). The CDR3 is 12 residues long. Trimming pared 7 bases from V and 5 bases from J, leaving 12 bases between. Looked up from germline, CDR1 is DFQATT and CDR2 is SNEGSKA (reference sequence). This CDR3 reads CSVKVGDQPQHF. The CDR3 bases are TGCAGTGTCAAGGTGGGGGATCAGCCCCAGCATTTT.

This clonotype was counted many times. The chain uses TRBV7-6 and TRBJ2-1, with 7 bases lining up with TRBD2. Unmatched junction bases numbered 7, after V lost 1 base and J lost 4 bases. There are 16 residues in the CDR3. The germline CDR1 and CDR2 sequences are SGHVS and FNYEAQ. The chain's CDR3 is CASSLDGGGFYNEQFF. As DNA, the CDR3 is TGTGCCAGCAGCTTAGATGGGGGGGGGTTTTACAATGAGCAGTTCTTC.